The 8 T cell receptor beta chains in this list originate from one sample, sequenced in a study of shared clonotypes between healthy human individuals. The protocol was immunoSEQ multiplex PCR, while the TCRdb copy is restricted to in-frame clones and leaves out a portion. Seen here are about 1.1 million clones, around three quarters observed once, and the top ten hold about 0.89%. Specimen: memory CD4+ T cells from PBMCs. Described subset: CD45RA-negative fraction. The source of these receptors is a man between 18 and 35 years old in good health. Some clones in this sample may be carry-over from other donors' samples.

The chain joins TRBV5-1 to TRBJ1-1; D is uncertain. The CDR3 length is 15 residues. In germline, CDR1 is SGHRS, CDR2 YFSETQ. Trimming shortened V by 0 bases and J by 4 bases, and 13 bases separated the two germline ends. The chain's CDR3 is CASSLGPASSTEAFF. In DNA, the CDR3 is TGCGCCAGCAGCTTGGGACCGGCATCTAGCACTGAAGCTTTCTTT.

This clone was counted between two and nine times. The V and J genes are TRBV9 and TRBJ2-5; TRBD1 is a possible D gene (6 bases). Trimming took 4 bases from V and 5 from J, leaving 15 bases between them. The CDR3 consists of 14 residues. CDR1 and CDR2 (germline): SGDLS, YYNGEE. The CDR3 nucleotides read TGTGCCAGCAGCCTCCAGGGGCGTGGGGAGACCCAGTACTTC. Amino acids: CASSLQGRGETQYF.

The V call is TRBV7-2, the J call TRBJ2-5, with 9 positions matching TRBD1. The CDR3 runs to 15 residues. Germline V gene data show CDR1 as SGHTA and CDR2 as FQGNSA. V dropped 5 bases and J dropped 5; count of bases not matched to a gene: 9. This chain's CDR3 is CASSPWTGASETQYF. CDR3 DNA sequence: TGTGCCAGCAGCCCCTGGACAGGGGCCTCGGAGACCCAGTACTTC. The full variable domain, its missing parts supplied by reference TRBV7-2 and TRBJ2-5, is GAGVSQSPSNKVTEKGKDVELRCDPISGHTALYWYRQSLGQGLEFLIYFQGNSAPDKSGLPSDRFSAERTGGSVSTLTIQRTQQEDSAVYLCASSPWTGASETQYFGPGTRLLVL.

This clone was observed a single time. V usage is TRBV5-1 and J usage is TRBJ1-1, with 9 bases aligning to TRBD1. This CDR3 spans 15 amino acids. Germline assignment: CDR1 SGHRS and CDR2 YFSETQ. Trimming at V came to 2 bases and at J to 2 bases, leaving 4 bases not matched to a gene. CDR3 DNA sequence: TGCGCCAGCAGCTTACAGGGGGCTGATAACACTGAAGCTTTCTTT. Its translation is CASSLQGADNTEAFF.

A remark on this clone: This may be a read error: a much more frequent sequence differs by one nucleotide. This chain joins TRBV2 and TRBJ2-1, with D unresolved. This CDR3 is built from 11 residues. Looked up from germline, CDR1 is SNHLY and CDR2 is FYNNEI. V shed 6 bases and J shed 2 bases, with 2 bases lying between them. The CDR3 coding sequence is TGTGCCAGCAGGGCCTACAATGAGCAGTTCTTC. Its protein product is CASRAYNEQFF. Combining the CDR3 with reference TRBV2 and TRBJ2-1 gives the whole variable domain EPEVTQTPSHQVTQMGQEVILRCVPISNHLYFYWYRQILGQKVEFLVSFYNNEISEKSEIFDDQFSVERPDGSNFTLKIRSTKLEDSAMYFCASRAYNEQFFGPGTRLTVL.

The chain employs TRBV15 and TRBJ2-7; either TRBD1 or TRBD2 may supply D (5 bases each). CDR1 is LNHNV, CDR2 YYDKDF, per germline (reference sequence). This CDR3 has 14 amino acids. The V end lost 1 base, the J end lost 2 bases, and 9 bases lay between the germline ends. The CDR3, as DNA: TGTGCCACCAGCAGAGTCGAGGGGACCTACGAGCAGTACTTC. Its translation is CATSRVEGTYEQYF. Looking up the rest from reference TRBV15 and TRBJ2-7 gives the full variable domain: DAMVIQNPRYQVTQFGKPVTLSCSQTLNHNVMYWYQQKSSQAPKLLFHYYDKDFNNEADTPDNFQSRRPNTSFCFLDIRSPGLGDTAMYLCATSRVEGTYEQYFGPGTRLTVT.

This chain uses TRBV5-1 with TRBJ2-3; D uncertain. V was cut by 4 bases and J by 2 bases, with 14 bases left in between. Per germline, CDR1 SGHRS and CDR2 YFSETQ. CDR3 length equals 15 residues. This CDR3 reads CASSPDGFSTDTQYF. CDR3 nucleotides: TGCGCCAGCAGCCCGGACGGGTTTTCCACAGATACGCAGTATTTT. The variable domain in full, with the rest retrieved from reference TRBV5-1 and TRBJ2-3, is KAGVTQTPRYLIKTRGQQVTLSCSPISGHRSVSWYQQTPGQGLQFLFEYFSETQRNKGNFPGRFSGRQFSNSRSEMNVSTLELGDSALYLCASSPDGFSTDTQYFGPGTRLTVL.

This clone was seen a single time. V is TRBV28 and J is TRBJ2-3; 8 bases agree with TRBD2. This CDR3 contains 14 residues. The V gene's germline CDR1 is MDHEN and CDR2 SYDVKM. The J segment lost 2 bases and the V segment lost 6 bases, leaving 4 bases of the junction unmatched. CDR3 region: CASSSGLDTDTQYF. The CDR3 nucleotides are TGTGCCAGCAGCTCGGGACTAGACACAGATACGCAGTATTTT.